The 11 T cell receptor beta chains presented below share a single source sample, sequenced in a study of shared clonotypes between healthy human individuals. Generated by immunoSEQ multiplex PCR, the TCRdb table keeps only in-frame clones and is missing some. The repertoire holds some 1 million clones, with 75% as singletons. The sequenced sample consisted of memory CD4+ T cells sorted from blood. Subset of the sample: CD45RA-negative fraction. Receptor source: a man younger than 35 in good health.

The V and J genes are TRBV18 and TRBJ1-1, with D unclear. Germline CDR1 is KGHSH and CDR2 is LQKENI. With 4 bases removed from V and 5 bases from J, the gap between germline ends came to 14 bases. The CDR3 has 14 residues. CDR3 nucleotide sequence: TGTGCCAGCTCACGACTGATTCCGGGTACTGAAGCTTTCTTT. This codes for CASSRLIPGTEAFF.

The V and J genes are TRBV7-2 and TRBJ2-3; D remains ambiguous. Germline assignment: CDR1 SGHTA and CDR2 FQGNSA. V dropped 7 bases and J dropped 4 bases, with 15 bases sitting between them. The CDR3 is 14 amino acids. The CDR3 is CASTDFPRADTQYF. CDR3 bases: TGTGCCAGCACTGACTTTCCTAGAGCAGATACGCAGTATTTT. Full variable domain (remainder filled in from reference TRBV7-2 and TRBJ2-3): GAGVSQSPSNKVTEKGKDVELRCDPISGHTALYWYRQSLGQGLEFLIYFQGNSAPDKSGLPSDRFSAERTGGSVSTLTIQRTQQEDSAVYLCASTDFPRADTQYFGPGTRLTVL.

CDR3 sequence reads: CASSSAMGTPYEQYF. CDR3 coding DNA: TGTGCCAGCAGTTCGGCTATGGGCACCCCCTACGAGCAGTACTTC. This chain joins TRBV6-5 and TRBJ2-7, with D unclear. V shed 4 bases and J shed 2 bases, with 15 bases lying between them. The CDR3 has 15 residues. Germline-derived CDR1 and CDR2 are MNHEY and SVGAGI.

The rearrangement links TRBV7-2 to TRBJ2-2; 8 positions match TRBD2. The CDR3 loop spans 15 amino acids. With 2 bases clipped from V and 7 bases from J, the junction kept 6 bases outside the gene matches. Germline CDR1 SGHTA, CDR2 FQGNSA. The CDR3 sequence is CASSLSSGKIGELFF. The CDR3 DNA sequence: TGTGCCAGCAGCTTAAGTAGCGGGAAGATCGGGGAGCTGTTTTTT.

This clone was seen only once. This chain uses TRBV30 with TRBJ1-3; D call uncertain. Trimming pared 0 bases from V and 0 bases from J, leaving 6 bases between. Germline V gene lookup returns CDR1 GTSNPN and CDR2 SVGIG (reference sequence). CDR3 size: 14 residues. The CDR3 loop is CAWSVAYSGNTIYF. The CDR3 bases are TGTGCCTGGAGTGTCGCTTACTCTGGAAACACCATATATTTT.

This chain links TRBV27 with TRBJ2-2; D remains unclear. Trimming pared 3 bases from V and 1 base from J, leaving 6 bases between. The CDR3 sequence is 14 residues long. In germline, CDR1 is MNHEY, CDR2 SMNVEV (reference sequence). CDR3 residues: CASSFAVNTGELFF. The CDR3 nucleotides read TGTGCCAGCAGTTTTGCGGTGAACACCGGGGAGCTGTTTTTT.

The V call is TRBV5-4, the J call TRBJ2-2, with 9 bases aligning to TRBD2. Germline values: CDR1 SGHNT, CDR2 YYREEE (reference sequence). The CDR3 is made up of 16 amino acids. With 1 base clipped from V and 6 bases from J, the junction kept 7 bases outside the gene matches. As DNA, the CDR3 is TGTGCCAGCAGCTTGCTGCGGGGGGGCCGGTCCGGGGAGCTGTTTTTT. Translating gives CASSLLRGGRSGELFF. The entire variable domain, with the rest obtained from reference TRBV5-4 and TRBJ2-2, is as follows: ETGVTQSPTHLIKTRGQQVTLRCSSQSGHNTVSWYQQALGQGPQFIFQYYREEENGRGNFPPRFSGLQFPNYSSELNVNALELDDSALYLCASSLLRGGRSGELFFGEGSRLTVL.

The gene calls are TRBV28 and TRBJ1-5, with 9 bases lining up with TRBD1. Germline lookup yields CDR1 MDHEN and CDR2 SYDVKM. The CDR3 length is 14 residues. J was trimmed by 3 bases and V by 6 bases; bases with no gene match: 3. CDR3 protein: CASRGDRDNQPQHF. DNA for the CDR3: TGTGCCAGCAGGGGGGACAGGGACAATCAGCCCCAGCATTTT.

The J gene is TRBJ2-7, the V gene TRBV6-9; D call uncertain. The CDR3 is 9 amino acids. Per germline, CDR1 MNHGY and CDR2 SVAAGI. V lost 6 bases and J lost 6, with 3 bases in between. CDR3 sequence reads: CASRSEQYF. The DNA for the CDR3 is TGTGCCAGCAGAAGCGAGCAGTACTTC.

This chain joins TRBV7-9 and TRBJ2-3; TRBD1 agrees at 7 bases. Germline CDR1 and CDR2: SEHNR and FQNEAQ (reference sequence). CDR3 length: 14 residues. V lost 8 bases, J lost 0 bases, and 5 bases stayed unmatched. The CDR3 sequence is CASSTGRSTDTQYF. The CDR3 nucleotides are TGTGCCAGCTCGACAGGGCGAAGCACAGATACGCAGTATTTT.

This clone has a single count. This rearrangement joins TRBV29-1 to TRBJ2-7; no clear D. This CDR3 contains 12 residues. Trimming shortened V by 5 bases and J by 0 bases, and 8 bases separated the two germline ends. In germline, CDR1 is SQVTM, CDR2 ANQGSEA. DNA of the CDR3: TGCAGCGTTCGCCAGAGCTCCTACGAGCAGTACTTC. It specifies CSVRQSSYEQYF.